This T cell receptor (beta chain) was recorded in a study of T cells in Graves' hyperthyroidism and ophthalmopathy. Germline CDR1 is SQVTM and CDR2 is ANQGSEA. The CDR3 is 14 residues long. J gave up 2 bases and V 7 bases, and 6 bases lay outside the gene matches. Every diagnosis used clinical symptoms, serum thyroxine and TRAb, thyroid ultrasound and orbital computed tomography. Out of roughly 10 ml of fresh peripheral blood came the PBMCs. As concerns this clonotype: Its antigen is still unknown.

Study findings and constraints: Ophthalmopathy was distinguished from stable hyperthyroidism by 13 V-J signatures. Ophthalmopathy, which appeared later, was predicted by the model a median around 6 months before onset.

RNA transcripts gave rise to amplified TCR beta CDR3 regions. Primed by the HTBI set, a first-round RT-PCR was run on the TCR CDR3. TCRdb passed the multiplex PCR reads through MiXCR, listing each CDR3 protein once. The sample records fewer than 750,000 distinct CDR3 sequences, around 15% being singletons. The chain couples TRBV29-1 to TRBJ2-5, with 11 bases aligning to TRBD2. This sequence originates from a woman in her forties or fifties with Graves' ophthalmopathy. The sequenced material came from blood. CDR3: CSAVGLADQETQYF. In DNA, the CDR3 is TGCAGCGCCGTGGGACTAGCGGATCAAGAGACCCAGTACTTC. The variable domain in full, with the rest retrieved from reference TRBV29-1 and TRBJ2-5, is SAVISQKPSRDICQRGTSLTIQCQVDSQVTMMFWYRQQPGQSLTLIATANQGSEATYESGFVIDKFPISRPNLTFSTLTVSNMSPEDSSIYLCSAVGLADQETQYFGPGTRLLVL.